This T cell receptor beta chain was obtained from a study of T cell changes during pregnancy in multiple sclerosis. The germline V and J ends were trimmed by 0 bases and 1 base, with 4 bases remaining between them. In germline, CDR1 is SGHRS, CDR2 YFSETQ. The CDR3 contains 13 residues. Details on this clone: The identical CDR3 is also encoded by other nucleotide sequences in the sample.

Libraries were prepared by immunoSEQ multiplex PCR; TCRdb keeps only in-frame clonotypes and omits some of them. This sample has more than 85,000 clones, with approximately 92% found just once. The chain combines TRBV5-1 with TRBJ1-1; D gene ambiguous. The sample consisted of peripheral blood, taken in the second trimester of pregnancy. This sequence was found in a female donor with multiple sclerosis, enrolled in a pregnancy study. CDR3 coding DNA: TGCGCCAGCAGCTTGGGAGGGAACACTGAAGCTTTCTTT. Its protein is CASSLGGNTEAFF.